Each of the 28 T cell receptor beta chains below was sequenced from the same sample in a study of shared clonotypes between healthy human individuals. Some clones are missing from TCRdb's copy, which holds only in-frame ones; the method was immunoSEQ multiplex PCR. The sample comprises some 1 million clones, about 75% of which are singletons, and roughly 1.4% rests with the top ten. The sample was memory CD4+ T cells sorted from blood. Indicated subset: CD45RA-negative fraction. The receptors were sampled from a man aged 18 to 29 in good health.

The DNA for the CDR3 is TGTGCCAGTAGTCCCCGGACAGGGGCAACTAATGAAAAACTGTTTTTT. Its translation: CASSPRTGATNEKLFF. The chain carries TRBV19 and TRBJ1-4; 9 bases are a match to TRBD1. The V segment lost 5 bases and the J segment 0 bases; nucleotides outside the gene matches: 4. The CDR3 is 16 amino acids. CDR1 is LNHDA and CDR2 is SQIVND in the germline V gene (reference sequence). Full variable domain (remainder filled in from reference TRBV19 and TRBJ1-4): DGGITQSPKYLFRKEGQNVTLSCEQNLNHDAMYWYRQDPGQGLRLIYYSQIVNDFQKGDIAEGYSVSREKKESFPLTVTSAQKNPTAFYLCASSPRTGATNEKLFFGSGTQLSVL.

This rearrangement joins TRBV7-9 to TRBJ2-5, with a tentative D call TRBD2 (6 bases). The J call is doubtful: the DNA matches TRBJ2-7 better. CDR3 size: 13 residues. Germline V gives CDR1 SEHNR, CDR2 FQNEAQ (reference sequence). CDR3 amino acids: CASSFCRDCEQYF. Written as DNA, the CDR3 is TGTGCCAGCAGCTTTTGCCGGGACTGCGAGCAGTACTTC.

In regard to this clone: Compared with germline, one end of the junction differs, possibly owing to a read error. V is TRBV2 and J is TRBJ1-1; TRBD1 might be the D (5 bases). CDR1 is SNHLY and CDR2 is FYNNEI in the germline V gene. CDR3 length: 16 amino acids. CDR3 in DNA: TGTGCCAGCATTGAAGACAGACAGATTAGTTACACTGAAGCTTTCTTT. This codes for CASIEDRQISYTEAFF.

The chain recombines TRBV7-2 with TRBJ2-2; D is possibly TRBD2 (5 bases). Per germline, CDR1 SGHTA and CDR2 FQGNSA. The CDR3 runs 16 residues. V was clipped by 3 bases and J by 4 bases, with 15 bases between them. In nucleotides, the CDR3 is TGTGCCAGCAGCTTGGGAGTGGGCCTAGGCACCGGGGAGCTGTTTTTT. It translates to CASSLGVGLGTGELFF.

This chain connects TRBV4-1 to TRBJ2-5; a possible D gene is TRBD2 (5 bases). Trimming shortened V by 0 bases and J by 1 base, and 15 bases separated the two germline ends. This CDR3 spans 17 amino acids. The germline gives CDR1 MGHRA, CDR2 YSYEKL. CDR3 amino acids: CASSQDRSGRTQETQYF. The CDR3 DNA follows: TGCGCCAGCAGCCAAGATAGAAGCGGACGTACCCAAGAGACCCAGTACTTC.

This chain joins TRBV7-2 and TRBJ1-5; D call uncertain. With 4 bases removed from V and 7 bases from J, the gap between germline ends came to 11 bases. Germline CDR1 SGHTA, CDR2 FQGNSA. The CDR3 has 13 residues. CDR3 sequence: CASSSDGWQPQHF. The CDR3 coding sequence is TGTGCCAGCAGCTCGGACGGGTGGCAGCCCCAGCATTTT.

This clone was detected once. The chain is built from TRBV10-3 and TRBJ1-5; D might be TRBD1 (5 bases). The CDR3 is 11 amino acids. V was clipped by 11 bases and J by 7 bases, with 12 bases between them. CDR1 and CDR2 from the germline V gene are ENHRY and SYGVKD. CDR3 sequence: CASWGRQPQHF. The CDR3 DNA reads as TGTGCCTCGTGGGGGAGGCAGCCCCAGCATTTT.

A word on this clone: The same CDR3 can be traced to other DNA sequences in this sample. J is TRBJ2-7 and V is TRBV5-4; 9 nucleotides agree with TRBD1. The CDR3 sequence is 15 residues long. After removal of 0 bases from V and 3 bases from J, the junction contained 4 bases not matched to a gene. The germline gives CDR1 SGHNT, CDR2 YYREEE (reference sequence). CDR3 amino acids: CASSLGGTGIYEQYF. CDR3 DNA: TGTGCCAGCAGCTTGGGAGGGACAGGGATCTACGAGCAGTACTTC.

This chain uses TRBV5-4 with TRBJ2-3, with D unclear. The CDR3 is 13 residues long. Trimming took off 2 bases at V and 2 bases at J, with 6 bases between the two ends. In germline, CDR1 is SGHNT, CDR2 YYREEE (reference sequence). The CDR3 spells CASSFDDTDTQYF. DNA for the CDR3: TGTGCCAGCAGCTTCGACGACACAGATACGCAGTATTTT.

This clone was detected a few times. The V and J genes are TRBV6-1 and TRBJ2-7, with unresolved D. Trimming cost V 7 bases and J 6 bases, with 13 bases left between them. CDR3 length: 12 amino acids. Looked up from germline, CDR1 is MNHNS and CDR2 is SASEGT. The CDR3 nucleotides are TGTGCCAGCACCTTGACCTCGGGCGAGCAGTACTTC. Translated: CASTLTSGEQYF.

The J gene is TRBJ2-5, the V gene TRBV27; D not resolved. The V gene's germline CDR1 is MNHEY and CDR2 SMNVEV (reference sequence). The V end lost 5 bases, the J end lost 5 bases, and 12 bases lay between the germline ends. This CDR3 region has 13 residues. The CDR3: CASSRTPWETQYF. CDR3 DNA: TGTGCCAGCAGTCGAACACCGTGGGAGACCCAGTACTTC.

A word on this clone: This likely traces to a read error, being one base from a far larger clone. This rearrangement joins TRBV2 to TRBJ2-3, with 12 bases aligning to TRBD2. The germline V gene has CDR1 SNHLY and CDR2 FYNNEI. This CDR3 comprises 16 residues. CDR3 in amino acids: CASSEASGRAADTQYF. CDR3 DNA sequence: TGTGCCAGCAGCGAAGCTAGCGGGAGGGCAGCAGATACGCAGTATTTT.

The rearrangement links TRBV30 to TRBJ1-5; D gene uncertain. CDR1 GTSNPN and CDR2 SVGIG come from the germline V gene (reference sequence). This CDR3 region has 15 residues. Trimming took off 4 bases at V and 3 bases at J, with 16 bases between the two ends. CDR3 nucleotide sequence: TGTGCCTGGAAAAATTTCGGGTCGAACAATCAGCCCCAGCATTTT. Translation: CAWKNFGSNNQPQHF.

J is TRBJ2-7 and V is TRBV7-9; D not resolved. Germline-derived CDR1 and CDR2 are SEHNR and FQNEAQ (reference sequence). The CDR3 is made up of 14 amino acids. V was shortened by 2 bases and J by 5 bases, with 13 bases between the two germline ends. The CDR3 sequence is CASSLQEYFDEQYF. DNA for the CDR3: TGTGCCAGCAGCTTACAGGAGTATTTCGACGAGCAGTACTTC.

The chain carries TRBV2 and TRBJ2-7; possible D gene TRBD2, 5 bases. Germline V gene data show CDR1 as SNHLY and CDR2 as FYNNEI. V dropped 5 bases and J dropped 6 bases, with 17 bases sitting between them. This CDR3 contains 14 residues. This CDR3 reads CASSPLVGISEQYF. CDR3 coding DNA: TGTGCCAGCAGTCCCCTAGTCGGGATTTCCGAGCAGTACTTC. The whole variable domain, remainder taken from reference TRBV2 and TRBJ2-7, is EPEVTQTPSHQVTQMGQEVILRCVPISNHLYFYWYRQILGQKVEFLVSFYNNEISEKSEIFDDQFSVERPDGSNFTLKIRSTKLEDSAMYFCASSPLVGISEQYFGPGTRLTVT.

With respect to this clone: The junction differs from germline at one of its ends, possibly a read error. V gene TRBV6-6 combines with J gene TRBJ2-7; 9 positions agree with TRBD1. CDR1 and CDR2 (germline): MNHNY, SVGAGI (reference sequence). The CDR3 totals 12 residues. In nucleotides, the CDR3 is TGTGCCAGCAGTAGCTCGGACAGGGGAGGGAACTTC. This sequence encodes CASSSSDRGGNF.

This clone was counted between two and nine times. The CDR3 DNA is TGTGCCAGCAGTTCCCCCAGGTCCCGAGGGGGCTCGAATGAAAAACTGTTTTTT. Translating it yields CASSSPRSRGGSNEKLFF. The V call is TRBV28, the J call TRBJ1-4; TRBD1 matches at 7 bases. The CDR3 length is 18 residues. Per germline, CDR1 MDHEN and CDR2 SYDVKM. The V and J ends lost 4 bases and 5 bases, in that order; junction bases with no gene match: 16.

V is TRBV2 and J is TRBJ2-5, with 8 bases identical to TRBD2. The J call may be incorrect, as the DNA end agrees better with TRBJ2-7. Germline-derived CDR1 and CDR2 are SNHLY and FYNNEI. The length of the CDR3 is 15 residues. CDR3 loop: CASSEAGAGGYEQYF. Here the CDR3 DNA reads TGTGCCAGCAGTGAAGCGGGCGCGGGGGGCTACGAGCAGTACTTC.

The J gene is TRBJ2-5, the V gene TRBV28; D is possibly TRBD1 (6 bases). Germline loops: CDR1 MDHEN, CDR2 SYDVKM. The CDR3 covers 12 residues. V was clipped by 5 bases and J by 7 bases, with 11 bases between them. The CDR3 nucleotides are TGTGCCAGCAGTCCAAGGGGGAGGACCCAGTACTTC. Translation: CASSPRGRTQYF.

This chain uses TRBV4-1 with TRBJ2-7, with 9 nucleotides matching TRBD2. The V gene's germline CDR1 is MGHRA and CDR2 YSYEKL. The CDR3 covers 16 residues. J gave up 6 bases and V 5 bases, and 14 bases lay outside the gene matches. CDR3 coding DNA: TGCGCCAGCAGCGATCCTAGCGGGACGACGAGAGGCGAGCAGTACTTC. It encodes CASSDPSGTTRGEQYF.

This clone has a handful of counts. CDR3: CASTPQGSGNTIYF. In DNA, the CDR3 is TGTGCCAGCACCCCACAGGGAAGTGGAAACACCATATATTTT. The genes are TRBV2 and TRBJ1-3, with D perhaps matching TRBD1 (6 bases). The ends were cut back, 7 bases at V and 3 bases at J, with 13 bases in the middle. The CDR3 length is 14 residues. CDR1 is SNHLY and CDR2 is FYNNEI in the germline V gene.

This clone was recorded once. CDR3: CASSERREAHNEQFF. The CDR3, as DNA: TGCGCCAGCAGTGAGAGGCGGGAGGCCCACAATGAGCAGTTCTTC. This sequence joins TRBV10-2 and TRBJ2-1, with 8 nucleotides matching TRBD2. Germline V gene lookup returns CDR1 WSHSY and CDR2 SAAADI. This CDR3 is 15 amino acids long. V trimming: 2 bases; J trimming: 5 bases; junction bases outside the gene matches: 5.

The chain employs TRBV15 and TRBJ2-1, with 10 bases fitting TRBD2. V was pared by 3 bases and J by 7 bases, with 12 bases of the junction left unmatched. The germline CDR1 and CDR2 sequences are LNHNV and YYDKDF (reference sequence). There are 17 residues in the CDR3. The CDR3 protein is CATSSNPGTSVRNEQFF. CDR3 nucleotide sequence: TGTGCCACCAGCAGCAACCCCGGGACTAGCGTTAGGAATGAGCAGTTCTTC. The full variable domain, with the rest looked up from reference TRBV15 and TRBJ2-1, is DAMVIQNPRYQVTQFGKPVTLSCSQTLNHNVMYWYQQKSSQAPKLLFHYYDKDFNNEADTPDNFQSRRPNTSFCFLDIRSPGLGDTAMYLCATSSNPGTSVRNEQFFGPGTRLTVL.

The chain carries TRBV7-3 and TRBJ2-3; D unclear. The V gene lost 5 bases and the J gene lost 0 bases, with 18 bases spanning the gap. There are 17 residues in the CDR3. Germline V CDR1 and CDR2: SGHTA, FQGTGA. Written as DNA, the CDR3 is TGTGCCAGCAGCCCGTTCGAAGGGTGGGCTAGCACAGATACGCAGTATTTT. Protein sequence: CASSPFEGWASTDTQYF.

The chain is built from TRBV27 and TRBJ2-6, with TRBD1 as a possible D gene (6 bases). Germline V lookup: CDR1 MNHEY, CDR2 SMNVEV (reference sequence). The CDR3 runs to 16 residues. Trimming shortened V by 4 bases and J by 0 bases, and 10 bases separated the two germline ends. CDR3 in DNA: TGTGCCAGCAGTTGGGGGCAAAGCTCTGGGGCCAACGTCCTGACTTTC. It yields the protein CASSWGQSSGANVLTF.

This clone was seen more than once but under ten times. The chain is built from TRBV5-1 and TRBJ1-6, with D perhaps matching TRBD1 (6 bases). CDR3 size: 17 residues. The V and J ends lost 2 bases and 0 bases respectively, with 12 bases between them. Germline CDR1 SGHRS, CDR2 YFSETQ. CDR3 region: CASSLMGASSYNSPLHF. The CDR3 bases are TGCGCCAGCAGCTTAATGGGGGCGAGCTCCTATAATTCACCCCTCCACTTT.

The V call is TRBV7-9, the J call TRBJ2-7; D is tentatively TRBD1 or TRBD2 (11 bases each). Trimming stripped 5 bases from V and 4 bases from J, with 24 bases between. The germline V gene has CDR1 SEHNR and CDR2 FQNEAQ (reference sequence). This CDR3 region has 17 residues. CDR3: CASSKDRGLAGGYEQYF. DNA of the CDR3: TGTGCCAGCAGCAAGGACAGGGGGCTAGCGGGAGGTTACGAGCAGTACTTC. Filled out from reference TRBV7-9 and TRBJ2-7, the complete variable domain reads DTGVSQNPRHKITKRGQNVTFRCDPISEHNRLYWYRQTLGQGPEFLTYFQNEAQLEKSRLLSDRFSAERPKGSFSTLEIQRTEQGDSAMYLCASSKDRGLAGGYEQYFGPGTRLTVT.

On this clone itself: Other DNA sequences in the sample encode the same CDR3. The V and J genes are TRBV7-2 and TRBJ1-1, with 8 bases that match TRBD1. This CDR3 has 14 residues. Trimming removed 4 bases from V and 5 bases from J; junction bases left unmatched: 6. Germline-derived CDR1 and CDR2 are SGHTA and FQGNSA. Here the CDR3 reads CASSSQGAGTEAFF. The CDR3 DNA follows: TGTGCCAGCAGCTCGCAGGGGGCTGGGACTGAAGCTTTCTTT. Full variable domain (rest looked up from reference TRBV7-2 and TRBJ1-1): GAGVSQSPSNKVTEKGKDVELRCDPISGHTALYWYRQSLGQGLEFLIYFQGNSAPDKSGLPSDRFSAERTGGSVSTLTIQRTQQEDSAVYLCASSSQGAGTEAFFGQGTRLTVV.